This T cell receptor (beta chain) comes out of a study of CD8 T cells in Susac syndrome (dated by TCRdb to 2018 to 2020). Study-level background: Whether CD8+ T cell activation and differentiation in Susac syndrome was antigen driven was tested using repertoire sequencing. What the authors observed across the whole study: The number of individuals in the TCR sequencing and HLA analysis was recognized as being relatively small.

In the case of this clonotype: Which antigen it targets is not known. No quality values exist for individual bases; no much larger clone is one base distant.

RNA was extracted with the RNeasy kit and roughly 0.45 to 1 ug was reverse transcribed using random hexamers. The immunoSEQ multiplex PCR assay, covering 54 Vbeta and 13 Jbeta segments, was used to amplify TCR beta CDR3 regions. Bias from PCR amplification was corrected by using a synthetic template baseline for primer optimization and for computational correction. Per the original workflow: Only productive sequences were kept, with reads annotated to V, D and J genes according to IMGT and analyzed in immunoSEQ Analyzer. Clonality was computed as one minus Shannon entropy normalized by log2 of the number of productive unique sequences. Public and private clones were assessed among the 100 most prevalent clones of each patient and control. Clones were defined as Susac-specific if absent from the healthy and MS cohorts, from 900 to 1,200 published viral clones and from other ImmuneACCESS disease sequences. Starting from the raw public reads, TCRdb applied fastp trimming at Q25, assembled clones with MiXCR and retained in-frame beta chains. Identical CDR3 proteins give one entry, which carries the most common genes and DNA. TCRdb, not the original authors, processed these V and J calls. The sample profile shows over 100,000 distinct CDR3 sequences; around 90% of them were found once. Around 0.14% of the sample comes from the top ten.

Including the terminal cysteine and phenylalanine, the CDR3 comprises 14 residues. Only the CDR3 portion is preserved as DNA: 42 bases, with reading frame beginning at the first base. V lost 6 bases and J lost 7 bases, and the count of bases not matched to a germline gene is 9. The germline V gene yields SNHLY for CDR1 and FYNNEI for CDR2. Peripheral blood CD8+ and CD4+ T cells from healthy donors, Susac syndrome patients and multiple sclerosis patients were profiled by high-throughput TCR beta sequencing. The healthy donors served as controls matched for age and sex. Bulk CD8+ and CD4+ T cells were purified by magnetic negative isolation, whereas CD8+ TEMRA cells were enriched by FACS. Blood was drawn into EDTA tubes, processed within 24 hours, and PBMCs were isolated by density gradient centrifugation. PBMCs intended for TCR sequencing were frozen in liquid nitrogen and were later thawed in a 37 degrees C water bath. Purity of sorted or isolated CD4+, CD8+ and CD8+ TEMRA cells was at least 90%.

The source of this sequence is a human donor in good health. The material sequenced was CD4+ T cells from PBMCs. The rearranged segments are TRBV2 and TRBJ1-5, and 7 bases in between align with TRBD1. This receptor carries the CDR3 CASRDRTPEQPQHF. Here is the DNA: TGTGCCAGCAGGGACAGGACCCCGGAACAGCCCCAGCATTTT.